This TCR beta chain was recovered during a study of PD-L1 blockade in urothelial cancer. Overall study: At some point between 2013 and 2014 therapy began: atezolizumab 1,200 mg intravenously every 3 weeks. Blood analysis occurred 3 weeks (second dose) and 6 weeks after treatment start. Blood-derived samples held a median roughly 150,000 T cells.

This clone was recorded a few times. Time point specified: peripheral blood 6 weeks after treatment start. TCRdb's table, derived via immunoSEQ multiplex PCR, lists solely in-frame clones and lacks some. Among tens of thousands of clones, about 89% were seen once, and the ten largest hold 5.5% to 8%. V lost 5 bases and J lost 0, with 13 bases in between. The CDR3 is 15 residues long. Germline V gene data show CDR1 as MDHEN and CDR2 as SYDVKM. This receptor was taken from an older man with urothelial cancer. Sequenced here: PBMCs, sampled around atezolizumab (anti-PD-L1) treatment. The chain links TRBV28 to TRBJ1-1; possible D gene TRBD1, 5 bases. The CDR3 loop reads CASSPPGGMNTEAFF. The CDR3 DNA follows: TGTGCCAGCAGTCCCCCTGGGGGGATGAACACTGAAGCTTTCTTT.